This TCR beta chain was profiled in a study of regulatory T cells in long-lasting Graves disease (TCRdb year 2021). The study in broad terms: Persistent Graves' disease was defined as persistently positive TSH receptor autoantibodies together with antithyroid drug treatment for over 5 years. This study used TCR sequencing and RNA sequencing of peripheral blood to compare persistent Graves' disease patients against newly diagnosed Graves' disease patients. The study was registered as a clinical trial and conducted in China. TCR sequencing covered some 13 persistent and 20 or so newly diagnosed Graves' disease patients, some 35 samples in total. In the clinical cohort, patients with persistent Graves' disease had used antithyroid drugs for an average of about 10 years.

Library method: multiplex PCR. Reads for this sample came from an Illumina HiSeq 4000. To build TCR beta libraries, CDR3 regions were amplified by Arm-PCR using iRepertoire HTBI primers. Gel purification was performed on PCR products prior to sequencing. On the study's bioinformatics: Gene usage analysis of CDR3 amino acid clonotypes relied on the roughly 58 TRBV and about 15 TRBJ segments identified across samples. Filtered high-quality paired reads were merged into contigs using COPE and FqMerger. BLAST was used to align contigs to the IMGT TRBV, TRBD and TRBJ reference genes, and CDR3 was defined following IMGT. Highly expanded clones were defined as clonotypes with a frequency above 0.1%. Repertoire diversity was measured by Shannon entropy, and V-J evenness by the Gini coefficient. Clonotypes shared by more than one individual were considered public. TCRdb's own reprocessing of the public reads used fastp at Q25 and MiXCR and kept productive beta chains. Rows with a matching CDR3 protein are joined into one entry that keeps the most common DNA and genes. What appears here as the V and J calls and clone size reflects TCRdb's work, not the paper's. The sample table shows about 340,000 distinct CDR3 sequences, and roughly 21% are seen once. Jointly, the top ten make up 25% to 35% of the sample.

This clonotype came up many times. Its target antigen remains unknown. Base qualities are missing; no much larger clone stands one base away. V loses 1 base at its end and J loses 0 bases; junction bases beyond the gene matches: 9. The cysteine opens and the phenylalanine closes a CDR3 of 18 amino acids. Only the CDR3 portion is preserved as DNA: 54 bases, with reading frame beginning at the first base. The germline V gene encodes CDR1 MGHRA and CDR2 YSYEKL. Results the study describes overall, beyond this receptor: Lower TCR Shannon entropy and fewer highly expanded clones were observed in persistent Graves' disease patients than in newly diagnosed patients, which suggested clonal expansion. Sequencing and analysis were restricted to the TCR beta chain. More public clonotypes were shared among persistent patients (about 2,800) than among newly diagnosed patients (roughly 960). Persistent disease showed preferential use of TRBV28, TRBJ1-2 and TRBJ2-5, whereas newly diagnosed disease favored TRBV20-1 and TRBJ2-1. Because the primary lesion, thyroid tissue, could not be accessed, the study looked at peripheral blood alone. The authors noted that the small sample size was a limitation that may lower accuracy.

Read against the paper, the sample's time point label means: persistent/refractory GD, antithyroid drugs over 5 years with positive TRAb. RNA was extracted from PBMCs in TRIzol for both TCR sequencing and RNA sequencing. The diagnosis of Graves' disease was made according to American Thyroid Association guidelines. Patients for the study were recruited at an endocrinology department in Xi'an, China. From each patient, about 9.7 milliliters of peripheral blood was collected into an EDTA anticoagulant tube. Ficoll Paque Plus density gradient separation was used to isolate PBMCs, and no further T cell sorting was done. An Agilent 2100 Bioanalyzer and agarose gel were used to assess RNA quality, and a NanoDrop 2000 was used to measure RNA concentration.

In this chain, TRBV4-1 is recombined with TRBJ1-5, with 7 middle bases fitting TRBD1. The TCR comes from a female donor with Graves disease. Here the sequenced sample was peripheral blood mononuclear cells (PBMCs), taken when the disease was refractory, from a patient treated with antithyroid drugs. CDR3 reads: CASSQVPGGVLSNQPQHF. The sequence in DNA is TGCGCCAGCAGCCAAGTTCCAGGGGGAGTTCTTAGCAATCAGCCCCAGCATTTT.